These 19 T cell receptor beta chains came from one sample sequenced in a study of T cells after yellow fever vaccination. TCRdb itself ran the 5' RACE reads through MiXCR, one entry per CDR3 protein. The data hold about 360,000 distinct CDR3 sequences, with around 6.5% observed a single time. The material was PBMCs, obtained 5 days after the yellow fever booster vaccination. Receptors originate from a man between 25 and 39 years old who received the YFV17D yellow fever vaccine.

Concerning this clonotype: The junction departs from the called germline gene at one end, perhaps through a read error. The chain has TRBV3-1 and TRBJ2-5; 13 bases are shared with TRBD2. This CDR3 has 15 amino acids. Germline lookup yields CDR1 LGHDT and CDR2 YNNKEL (reference sequence). CDR3 in DNA: TGTGCCTGCAGCCTCGGACTAGCGGGGGCAGAGACCCAGTACTTC. This translates into CACSLGLAGAETQYF.

The rearrangement joins TRBV5-1 to TRBJ2-1; 8 positions agree with TRBD1. Germline V lookup: CDR1 SGHRS, CDR2 YFSETQ. The CDR3 covers 15 residues. V dropped 0 bases and J dropped 4; count of bases not matched to a gene: 3. CDR3 DNA: TGCGCCAGCAGCTTGGACGGACAGGGTTACAATGAGCAGTTCTTC. Its protein product is CASSLDGQGYNEQFF.

This chain links TRBV29-1 with TRBJ2-7, with D perhaps given as TRBD1 or TRBD2 (6 bases each). The CDR3 has 12 residues. Per germline, CDR1 SQVTM and CDR2 ANQGSEA. V lost 8 bases and J lost 4, with 15 bases in between. In nucleotides, the CDR3 is TGCAGCCCAGTCGGGGGCGGGTACGAGCAGTACTTC. Translating gives CSPVGGGYEQYF.

This clonotype was found a few times. This sequence joins TRBV3-1 and TRBJ2-1, with TRBD2 matching 9 bases. CDR3 length: 19 amino acids. Germline V gene lookup returns CDR1 LGHDT and CDR2 YNNKEL (reference sequence). The V gene end was trimmed by 1 base and the J gene end by 3 bases; junction bases not matched to a gene: 13. The CDR3 reads CASSQAAGGLARIYNEQFF. The CDR3 coding sequence is TGTGCCAGCAGCCAAGCAGCTGGAGGACTAGCGAGAATCTACAATGAGCAGTTCTTC.

This clonotype was recorded at least ten times. V and J are TRBV4-3 and TRBJ1-1; 7 nucleotides match TRBD1. The V segment lost 3 bases and the J segment 0 bases; nucleotides outside the gene matches: 4. From germline, CDR1 is LGHNA and CDR2 YSLEER. The CDR3 sequence is 15 residues long. The CDR3 coding sequence is TGCGCCAGCAGCCAGGACAGGAGCTTGAACACTGAAGCTTTCTTT. This sequence encodes CASSQDRSLNTEAFF.

A few counts support this clonotype. The chain employs TRBV30 and TRBJ1-5, with TRBD1 matching 8 bases. CDR3 length equals 15 residues. Unmatched junction bases numbered 11, after V lost 7 bases and J lost 3 bases. From germline, CDR1 is GTSNPN and CDR2 SVGIG (reference sequence). In DNA, the CDR3 is TGTGCCTATCAACCGGGACAGGCCCTCAATCAGCCCCAGCATTTT. Amino acids: CAYQPGQALNQPQHF.

A few counts support this clonotype. The CDR3 loop is CASSRGRGTGELFF. Written as DNA, the CDR3 is TGTGCCAGCAGTCGCGGGAGGGGGACCGGGGAGCTGTTTTTT. This rearrangement joins TRBV7-8 to TRBJ2-2; 9 bases agree with TRBD2. CDR3 size: 14 residues. V gave up 6 bases and J gave up 5 bases; unmatched junction bases: 4. Germline lookup yields CDR1 SGHVS and CDR2 FQNEAQ.

In nucleotides, the CDR3 is TGTGCCAGCAGTTTTTCCGAGGTGGGAGCCCGCCGAGAGACCCAGTACTTC. As protein: CASSFSEVGARRETQYF. This sequence joins TRBV28 and TRBJ2-5, with D possibly TRBD2 on 5 matching bases. The CDR3 length is 17 residues. Trimming removed 3 bases from V and 4 bases from J, with 21 bases in between. Germline-derived CDR1 and CDR2 are MDHEN and SYDVKM.

This clonotype was detected many times. The chain combines TRBV7-3 with TRBJ1-2; D remains ambiguous. Looked up from germline, CDR1 is SGHTA and CDR2 is FQGTGA. CDR3 size: 13 residues. The ends were cut back, 1 base at V and 7 bases at J, with 10 bases in the middle. The CDR3 loop is CASSLNVWSGYTF. Here the CDR3 DNA reads TGTGCCAGCAGCTTAAATGTATGGTCTGGCTACACCTTC.

The CDR3 nucleotides are TGTGCCAGCAGCCCTGACAGGGCGGGCTCACCCCTCCACTTT. This gives the protein CASSPDRAGSPLHF. The chain combines TRBV5-6 with TRBJ1-6; 7 bases are shared with TRBD1. This CDR3 has 14 amino acids. From germline, CDR1 is SGHDT and CDR2 YYEEEE. The junction had 8 bases not matched to a gene; V was cut back by 4 bases and J by 10 bases.

This clonotype was observed at least ten times. V and J are TRBV7-3 and TRBJ2-1; TRBD2 matches at 8 bases. Looked up from germline, CDR1 is SGHTA and CDR2 is FQGTGA. V lost 3 bases to trimming and J lost 7 bases; unmatched junction nucleotides: 5. The CDR3 is 14 residues long. The CDR3 reads CASSLLAGRNEQFF. The CDR3 DNA reads TGTGCCAGCAGCTTGTTAGCGGGACGTAATGAGCAGTTCTTC.

The J gene is TRBJ2-5, the V gene TRBV18, with D uncertain. The V gene lost 3 bases and the J gene lost 2 bases, with 10 bases spanning the gap. This CDR3 region has 14 residues. CDR1 is KGHSH, CDR2 LQKENI, per germline. This CDR3 is CASSPQNVQETQYF. The CDR3 DNA reads TGTGCCAGCTCACCTCAAAACGTTCAAGAGACCCAGTACTTC.

The V and J genes are TRBV20-1 and TRBJ2-2; D may be TRBD2 (5 bases). Germline V gene data show CDR1 as DFQATT and CDR2 as SNEGSKA (reference sequence). This CDR3 contains 17 residues. V gave up 0 bases and J gave up 0 bases, with 14 bases separating them. The CDR3: CSARDRGRASNTGELFF. DNA of the CDR3: TGCAGTGCTAGAGATCGGGGTAGAGCTTCGAACACCGGGGAGCTGTTTTTT.

This clonotype was counted many times. The CDR3 DNA follows: TGTGCCAGCAGAAGTTCGGGACAGCGAAGGAGCTATGGCTACACCTTC. It specifies CASRSSGQRRSYGYTF. The rearrangement links TRBV12-3 or TRBV12-4 to TRBJ1-2; 7 bases are shared with TRBD1. The length of the CDR3 is 16 residues. J was trimmed by 4 bases and V by 6 bases; bases with no gene match: 14.

This chain joins TRBV7-2 and TRBJ2-1, with D maybe TRBD2 (6 bases). CDR1 and CDR2 (germline): SGHTA, FQGNSA. This CDR3 contains 17 residues. The ends were cut back, 0 bases at V and 4 bases at J, with 16 bases in the middle. CDR3 protein: CASSLATRGTIYNEQFF. In DNA, the CDR3 is TGTGCCAGCAGCTTAGCCACCCGGGGGACCATTTACAATGAGCAGTTCTTC.

This clonotype has only a few counts. The genes are TRBV18 and TRBJ2-1; D gene unclear. This CDR3 spans 13 amino acids. CDR1 is KGHSH and CDR2 is LQKENI in the germline V gene. Trimming pared 3 bases from V and 2 bases from J, leaving 5 bases between. CDR3 in amino acids: CASSPIAYNEQFF. DNA for the CDR3: TGTGCCAGCTCACCGATAGCCTACAATGAGCAGTTCTTC. The full variable domain, completed using reference TRBV18 and TRBJ2-1, is NAGVMQNPRHLVRRRGQEARLRCSPMKGHSHVYWYRQLPEEGLKFMVYLQKENIIDESGMPKERFSAEFPKEGPSILRIQQVVRGDSAAYFCASSPIAYNEQFFGPGTRLTVL.

This clonotype was detected many times. The chain is built from TRBV30 and TRBJ2-1, with TRBD2 identical over 7 bases. The CDR3 loop spans 13 amino acids. Per germline, CDR1 GTSNPN and CDR2 SVGIG (reference sequence). V trimming: 5 bases; J trimming: 4 bases; junction bases outside the gene matches: 5. CDR3 nucleotide sequence: TGTGCCTGGGTGGCGGGAGCTTACAATGAGCAGTTCTTC. This sequence encodes CAWVAGAYNEQFF.

Only a few counts were recorded for this clonotype. CDR3 sequence: CASSKERGLVAGELFF. The CDR3 DNA sequence: TGTGCCAGCAGCAAAGAACGGGGGTTGGTCGCCGGGGAGCTGTTTTTT. The chain recombines TRBV21-1 with TRBJ2-2; no DNA check was done on the table's D call, TRBD1. TRBV21-1 is an annotated pseudogene. This CDR3 is 16 amino acids long.

The gene calls are TRBV10-2 and TRBJ2-7; 7 positions agree with TRBD2. V lost 6 bases to trimming and J lost 0 bases; unmatched junction nucleotides: 5. From germline, CDR1 is WSHSY and CDR2 SAAADI. This CDR3 spans 14 amino acids. CDR3: CASRRVAGSYEQYF. In DNA form, the CDR3 reads TGCGCCAGCAGGAGAGTAGCGGGCTCCTACGAGCAGTACTTC.